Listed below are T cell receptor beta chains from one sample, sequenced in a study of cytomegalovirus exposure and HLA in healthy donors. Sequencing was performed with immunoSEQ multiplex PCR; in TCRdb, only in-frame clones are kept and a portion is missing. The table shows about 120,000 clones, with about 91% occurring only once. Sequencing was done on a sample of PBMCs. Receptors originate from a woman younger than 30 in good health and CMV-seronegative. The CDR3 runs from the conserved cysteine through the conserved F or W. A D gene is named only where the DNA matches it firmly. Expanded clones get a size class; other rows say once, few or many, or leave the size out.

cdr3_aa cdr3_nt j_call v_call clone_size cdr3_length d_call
CASSRDRGGNTEAFF TGTGCCAGCAGCCGTGATCGGGGGGGAAACACTGAAGCTTTCTTT TRBJ1-1 TRBV6-5 once 15 .
CASSFSPGGGAGELFF TGCGCCAGCAGCTTTTCACCTGGAGGGGGGGCCGGGGAGCTGTTTTTT TRBJ2-2 TRBV5-1 . 16 .
CASGQTGNSGNTIYF TGTGCCAGCGGCCAAACAGGGAACTCTGGAAACACCATATATTTT TRBJ1-3 TRBV6-5 . 15 .
CASSPHRGNTEAFF TGTGCCAGTAGTCCTCACAGGGGGAACACTGAAGCTTTCTTT TRBJ1-1 TRBV19 . 14 TRBD1
CASSSGQLTGELFF TGTGCCAGCAGTTCGGGACAATTAACCGGGGAGCTGTTTTTT TRBJ2-2 TRBV27 once 14 .
CASSNSNYGYTF TGTGCCAGTAGTAACAGCAACTATGGCTACACCTTC TRBJ1-2 TRBV19 . 12 .
CASSLNINTEAFF TGCGCCAGCAGCCTGAACATAAACACTGAAGCTTTCTTT TRBJ1-1 TRBV4-1 . 13 .
CASKLEVYSNQPQHF TGTGCCAGCAAACTTGAGGTCTATAGCAATCAGCCCCAGCATTTT TRBJ1-5 TRBV28 . 15 .
CAWSGGDEQFF TGTGCCTGGAGTGGGGGGGATGAGCAGTTCTTC TRBJ2-1 TRBV30 . 11 .
CASSHGTGVGYGYTF TGTGCCAGCAGTCATGGGACAGGGGTAGGCTATGGCTACACCTTC TRBJ1-2 TRBV27 . 15 TRBD1
CASTPAEGRRFNQPQHF TGTGCCAGCACCCCCGCAGAGGGCAGGCGATTTAATCAGCCCCAGCATTTT TRBJ1-5 TRBV28 . 17 .
CASSQGMTNSYEQYF TGTGCCAGCAGCCAAGGAATGACAAACTCCTACGAGCAGTACTTC TRBJ2-7 TRBV14 few 15 .
CASARGDSPLHF TGTGCTAGTGCGCGGGGGGATTCACCCCTCCACTTT TRBJ1-6 TRBV12-5 . 12 .
CASTYRQSGANVLTF TGTGCCAGCACTTACCGACAGTCTGGGGCCAACGTCCTGACTTTC TRBJ2-6 TRBV28 . 15 .
CASSQDRQGARNEQFF TGTGCCAGCAGCCAAGATCGACAGGGGGCGAGGAATGAGCAGTTCTTC TRBJ2-1 TRBV4-2 once 16 TRBD1
CASSPNSYEQYF TGTGCCAGCAGCCCGAACAGCTACGAGCAGTACTTC TRBJ2-7 TRBV9 . 12 .
CASNLAGNEQFF TGTGCCTCGAACCTAGCGGGAAACGAGCAGTTCTTC TRBJ2-1 TRBV30 . 12 TRBD2
CASSPRDTEAFF TGTGCCAGCTCGCCGCGGGACACTGAAGCTTTCTTT TRBJ1-1 TRBV18 . 12 .
CASSPSSYNEQFF TGTGCCAGCTCCCCCAGCTCCTACAATGAGCAGTTCTTC TRBJ2-1 TRBV18 once 13 .
CASSGLRTVNEQFF TGTGCCAGCAGTGGGCTCAGGACAGTGAATGAGCAGTTCTTC TRBJ2-1 TRBV2 . 14 .
CASTTGRNYEQYF TGTGCCAGCACGACAGGGAGGAACTACGAGCAGTACTTC TRBJ2-7 TRBV27 . 13 .
CASSLVGSRYEQYF TGTGCCAGCAGCTTAGTTGGCAGTCGCTACGAGCAGTACTTC TRBJ2-7 TRBV7-8 . 14 .
CAISQGAVGNEQFF TGTGCCATCAGCCAGGGGGCGGTGGGGAATGAGCAGTTCTTC TRBJ2-1 TRBV10-3 . 14 TRBD1
CASSLLDFYNEQFF TGTGCCAGCAGCTTACTAGACTTCTACAATGAGCAGTTCTTC TRBJ2-1 TRBV7-9 . 14 .
CASSRQINYGYTF TGTGCCAGCAGTCGTCAGATTAACTATGGCTACACCTTC TRBJ1-2 TRBV27 few 13 .
CASSLGSGRADYNEQFF TGCGCCAGCAGCCTAGGTAGCGGGAGGGCCGACTACAATGAGCAGTTCTTC TRBJ2-1 TRBV5-1 . 17 TRBD2
CSVGTVEYGYTF TGCAGCGTTGGGACAGTTGAATATGGCTACACCTTC TRBJ1-2 TRBV29-1 . 12 .
CAWSVQVGNTEAFF TGTGCCTGGAGTGTACAGGTAGGGAACACTGAAGCTTTCTTT TRBJ1-1 TRBV30 few 14 .
CASSNPWADGNTIYF TGTGCCAGCAGCAACCCCTGGGCCGATGGAAACACCATATATTTT TRBJ1-3 TRBV28 . 15 .
CASSYVGSGNEQFF TGTGCCAGCAGTTACGTAGGCAGCGGCAATGAGCAGTTCTTC TRBJ2-1 TRBV6-5 . 14 .
CASSSATSGNTDTQYF TGTGCCAGCAGCAGCGCTACTAGCGGGAACACAGATACGCAGTATTTT TRBJ2-3 TRBV5-4 . 16 TRBD2
CASSLVGLTSYEQYF TGCGCCAGCAGCTTGGTGGGACTGACGTCCTACGAGCAGTACTTC TRBJ2-7 TRBV5-1 . 15 .
CASSQVSGHYNEQFF TGCGCCAGCAGCCAAGTGTCGGGACACTACAATGAGCAGTTCTTC TRBJ2-1 TRBV4-3 once 15 .
CATTDPRRGVLTF TGTGCCACCACTGACCCTCGGCGGGGCGTCCTGACTTTC TRBJ2-6 TRBV28 once 13 .
CASTRDNSYEQYF TGTGCCAGCACCCGGGACAACTCCTACGAGCAGTACTTC TRBJ2-7 TRBV6-1 . 13 .
CASSEEGTNTGELFF TGTGCCAGCAGTGAGGAGGGGACCAACACCGGGGAGCTGTTTTTT TRBJ2-2 TRBV2 . 15 .
CASSTGTAYGYTF TGTGCCAGCAGTACCGGGACAGCCTATGGCTACACCTTC TRBJ1-2 TRBV7-9 . 13 TRBD1
CASWRPDREQYF TGTGCCAGCTGGCGCCCGGACAGAGAGCAGTACTTC TRBJ2-7 TRBV28 . 12 .
CASSLYGEVLKHF TGTGCCAGCAGTTTATATGGGGAGGTGCTAAAACACTTC TRBJ2-5 TRBV27 once 13 .
CASSALLNEQFF TGTGCCAGCAGTGCCCTCCTAAATGAGCAGTTCTTC TRBJ2-1 TRBV25-1 . 12 .
CASSPQGATNYGYTF TGTGCCAGCAGTCCCCAGGGGGCTACTAACTATGGCTACACCTTC TRBJ1-2 TRBV27 . 15 TRBD1